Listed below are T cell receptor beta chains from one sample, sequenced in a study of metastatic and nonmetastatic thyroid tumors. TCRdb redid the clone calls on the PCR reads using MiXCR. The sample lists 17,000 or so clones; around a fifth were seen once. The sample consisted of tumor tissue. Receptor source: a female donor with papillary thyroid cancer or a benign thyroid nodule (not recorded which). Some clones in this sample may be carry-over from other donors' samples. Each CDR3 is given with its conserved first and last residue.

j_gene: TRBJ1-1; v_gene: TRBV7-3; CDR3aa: CASSPTGEDTEAFF
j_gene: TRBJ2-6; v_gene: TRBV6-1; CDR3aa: CASSVLAGGSGANVLTF
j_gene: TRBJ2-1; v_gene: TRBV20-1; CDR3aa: CSAIGGSSYNEQFF
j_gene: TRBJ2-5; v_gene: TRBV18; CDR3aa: CASSLGKSLRQETQYF
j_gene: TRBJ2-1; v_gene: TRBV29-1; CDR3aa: CSVPGQGINEQFF
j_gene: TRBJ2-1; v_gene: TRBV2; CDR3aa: CASSEVRGSYNEQFF
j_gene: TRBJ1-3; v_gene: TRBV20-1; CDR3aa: CSAKLIKQGVENTIYF
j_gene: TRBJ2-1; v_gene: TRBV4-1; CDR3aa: CASSPTSSGGSSGEQFF
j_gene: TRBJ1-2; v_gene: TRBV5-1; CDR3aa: CASSLGSYGYTF
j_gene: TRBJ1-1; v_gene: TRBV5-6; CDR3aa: CASSRDRGTEAFF
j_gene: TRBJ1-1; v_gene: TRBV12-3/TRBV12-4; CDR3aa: CASSLGQRAFF